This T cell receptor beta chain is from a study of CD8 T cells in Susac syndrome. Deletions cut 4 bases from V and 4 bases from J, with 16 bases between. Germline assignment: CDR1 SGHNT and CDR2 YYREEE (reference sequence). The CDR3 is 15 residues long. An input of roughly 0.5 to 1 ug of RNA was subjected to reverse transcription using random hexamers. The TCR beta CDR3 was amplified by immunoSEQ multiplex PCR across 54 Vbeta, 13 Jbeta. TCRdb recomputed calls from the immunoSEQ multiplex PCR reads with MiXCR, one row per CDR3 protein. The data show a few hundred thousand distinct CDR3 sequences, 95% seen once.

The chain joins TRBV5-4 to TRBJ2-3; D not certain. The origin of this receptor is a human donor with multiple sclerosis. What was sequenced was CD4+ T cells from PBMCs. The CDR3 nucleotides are TGTGCCAGCAGCCCGGCACCCAGCGTAGCAGATACGCAGTATTTT. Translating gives CASSPAPSVADTQYF.